This T cell receptor beta chain was identified during a study of OX40 agonist ivuxolimab in advanced cancers. Findings of the study overall: On average, CD8+ T cells showed a greater number of expanded clones than CD4+.

Note on this clone: The antigen is undetermined.

Assay: immunoSEQ multiplex PCR; the TCRdb copy retains only in-frame clones and omits some. Seen here are about 80,000 clones, approximately 86% observed once, and the top ten hold roughly 1.9%. The germline CDR1 and CDR2 sequences are SQVTM and ANQGSEA. V lost 7 bases to trimming and J lost 0 bases, with 11 bases between them. The CDR3 length is 13 residues. This chain links TRBV29-1 with TRBJ2-3; maybe TRBD1 (5 bases). This specimen consisted of CD4+ or CD8+ T cells sorted from blood, obtained in a trial of the OX40 agonist ivuxolimab. The sequence was collected from an adult with an advanced solid tumor such as melanoma, head and neck, liver or kidney cancer. The CDR3 here is CSGRQTSTDTQYF. Written as DNA, the CDR3 is TGCAGCGGAAGACAGACTAGCACAGATACGCAGTATTTT.